This T cell receptor beta chain was observed in a study of glioma-infiltrating T cells after dendritic cell vaccination (dated by TCRdb to between 2015 and 2016). With respect to the entire study: The cohort comprised around 15 glioblastoma patients from Phase I and II dendritic cell vaccination trials, 9 newly diagnosed and 6 with recurrent disease. Patients received autologous tumor lysate-pulsed dendritic cell vaccination between about 2002 and 2012. To make the vaccine, monocyte-derived dendritic cells were cultured for under eight days with IL-4 and GM-CSF and then pulsed overnight with autologous tumor lysate. Three intradermal dendritic cell vaccine injections were administered to patients at biweekly intervals in the arm below the axilla. In glioblastoma patients vaccinated with dendritic cells, deep sequencing of TCR beta CDR3 regions served to measure the amount of tumor-infiltrating lymphocytes and to compare repertoires between tumor and blood. Survival after dendritic cell vaccination was correlated with TCR sequencing metrics, such as TIL content and the overlap between tumor and blood repertoires. General conclusions and limits of the study: No direct relationship between TCR clonality and survival was found, suggesting a diverse polyclonal response may matter. The cohort was small and heterogeneous, and full blood and tumor sets were available for few patients, with initial-recurrent tumor pairs available for even fewer patients. The response model built on TCR overlap across three groups was characterized as speculative, with prospective validation still needed. Higher estimated pretreatment TIL content predicted longer time to progression and overall survival after dendritic cell vaccination.

Reading the label with the study, this specimen's time point is: after dendritic cell vaccination, including at tumor progression/relapse. Patients were selected on the basis of adequate residual fresh-frozen tumor tissue and more than two years of available survival data. An isocitrate dehydrogenase mutation was not carried by any of the glioblastoma patients, although molecular status was otherwise variable. PBMC were collected before vaccination, two weeks after the third vaccination, and at tumor progression if progression occurred. Genomic DNA was extracted with the Qiagen DNeasy Blood extraction Kit. Concerning this clone: Its antigen is not yet known. Nothing much larger sits one base from this clone, and base qualities are not available.

Using the immunoSEQ assay, TCRB CDR3 regions were amplified from roughly 2.1 micrograms of genomic DNA, or from all available DNA when less than that was on hand. Multiplex PCR used 60 forward primers for TCR V beta segments and 13 reverse primers for J beta segments. To estimate the number of reads per starting template, synthetic control templates were added to each sample at limiting dilution. The Illumina HiSeq System generated sequencing reads of 87 bp. On the authors' methods: PCR and sequencing errors were removed by a nearest neighbor algorithm that merged closely related sequences. TCR overlap was defined as the percentage of unique tumor TCR beta sequences that were also found in the peripheral blood of the same patient. Here the immuneACCESS table is served through TCRdb, limited to in-frame sequences with V and J called. Missing clones are a known gap in these copies; in checked studies unresolved V genes cover under half, and the rest lacks a known reason. That table supplies the V and J calls and clone size; D and trimming were determined from the DNA. Counted in this sample were about 91,000 clones; 75% to 85% of them appeared once. Clones ranked in the top ten supply approximately 2% of the sample.

The CDR3 covers 17 residues, taking in both the cysteine and the phenylalanine. Of all the DNA, just the CDR3 is kept, 51 bases in frame from base 1. From a lookup of the germline V gene (reference sequence), CDR1 and CDR2 are LNHDA and SQIVND. The germline V and J ends show losses of 7 bases and 2 bases respectively, and no gene match explains 12 bases of the junction. The chain is assembled from TRBV19 and TRBJ1-1, and TRBD1 matches 11 of the central bases. This sequence was found in a human donor with glioblastoma. The sequencing here drew on blood, taken after dendritic cell vaccination. The DNA reads as follows: TGTGCCAGTAAAACCGGGACAGGGGGTAAGAGTAACACTGAAGCTTTCTTT. This codes for CASKTGTGGKSNTEAFF.